This passage covers 31 T cell receptor beta chains from one sample sequenced in a study of shared clonotypes between healthy human individuals. TCRdb's table, derived via immunoSEQ multiplex PCR, lists solely in-frame clones and lacks some. The repertoire includes 1.5 million to 2.5 million clones, about 95% of them detected once, and approximately 1.2% sits in the top ten. The naive CD8 subset, CD45RO-negative cells positively selected for CCR7, excluded terminally differentiated effector memory CD45RA+ cells. Sequencing was performed on naive CD8+ T cells sorted from blood. The receptors derive from a man younger than 35 in good health.

This chain links TRBV5-8 with TRBJ2-2; no firm D call. Trimming left V 0 bases short and J 6 bases short, with 6 bases between. CDR3 size: 13 residues. Germline CDR1 is SGHTS and CDR2 is YDEGEE. CDR3 DNA sequence: TGTGCCAGCAGCTTGGGGCTAGCCGGGGAGCTGTTTTTT. This encodes CASSLGLAGELFF.

The genes are TRBV7-3 and TRBJ1-2; D unclear. Germline assignment: CDR1 SGHTA and CDR2 FQGTGA. V dropped 0 bases and J dropped 0 bases, with 8 bases sitting between them. The CDR3 runs 15 residues. Written as DNA, the CDR3 is TGTGCCAGCAGCTTAACTCCCGGGTCTAACTATGGCTACACCTTC. Residues: CASSLTPGSNYGYTF.

The V gene is TRBV13, the J gene TRBJ1-6, with a weak D call TRBD1 (5 bases). This CDR3 contains 17 residues. V was shortened by 5 bases and J by 11 bases, with 25 bases between the two germline ends. Germline CDR1 PRHDT, CDR2 FYEKMQ (reference sequence). The CDR3 protein is CASSADTNGPAHTPLHF. The CDR3 bases are TGTGCCAGCAGCGCGGACACCAATGGCCCCGCCCACACACCCCTCCACTTT.

On this clone itself: The sample holds other DNA sequences that translate to the same CDR3. The chain couples TRBV10-2 to TRBJ2-7; TRBD2 matches 7 bases. Germline lookup yields CDR1 WSHSY and CDR2 SAAADI. With 2 bases clipped from V and 3 bases from J, the junction kept 1 base outside the gene matches. The CDR3 has 13 amino acids. The CDR3 bases are TGCGCCAGCAGTGAGGCTAGCGGCTACGAGCAGTACTTC. Its protein is CASSEASGYEQYF.

This rearrangement joins TRBV5-1 to TRBJ2-7; D not resolved. Looked up from germline, CDR1 is SGHRS and CDR2 is YFSETQ. The CDR3 has 13 residues. Trimming left V 3 bases short and J 3 bases short, with 10 bases between. Here the CDR3 reads CASSSRQDYEQYF. CDR3 sequence (DNA): TGCGCCAGCAGCTCCCGACAAGACTACGAGCAGTACTTC.

This clone was picked up a small number of times. This sequence joins TRBV5-1 and TRBJ2-2, with TRBD2 as a possible D gene (6 bases). Per germline, CDR1 SGHRS and CDR2 YFSETQ. CDR3 length equals 14 residues. Between the trimmed V and J ends, which lost 0 bases and 8 bases, there was a span of 11 bases. CDR3 nucleotides: TGCGCCAGCAGCTTGGTGGCGGGGCCGGGGGAGCTGTTTTTT. It translates to CASSLVAGPGELFF.

This chain links TRBV5-1 with TRBJ2-7, with no clear D. The CDR3 spans 13 residues. Germline CDR1 and CDR2: SGHRS and YFSETQ. V gave up 2 bases and J gave up 4 bases, with 10 bases separating them. The CDR3 DNA is TGCGCCAGCAGCTTCGGTCAGCCTTACGAGCAGTACTTC. Residues: CASSFGQPYEQYF.

This chain links TRBV4-1 with TRBJ2-2; the D is unclear. This CDR3 is built from 14 residues. The V gene's germline CDR1 is MGHRA and CDR2 YSYEKL. V dropped 4 bases and J dropped 1 base, with 7 bases sitting between them. Written as DNA, the CDR3 is TGCGCCAGCAGCCCATGGTTGAACACCGGGGAGCTGTTTTTT. Its protein product is CASSPWLNTGELFF.

The rearrangement joins TRBV5-4 to TRBJ2-3; D not resolved. Germline assignment: CDR1 SGHNT and CDR2 YYREEE (reference sequence). The ends were cut back, 1 base at V and 0 bases at J, with 9 bases in the middle. CDR3 length: 15 residues. The CDR3 region has the DNA TGTGCCAGCAGCTTGTACTTGGCTAGCACAGATACGCAGTATTTT. Its translation: CASSLYLASTDTQYF.

CDR3 amino acids: CAVPLQPQHF. In nucleotides, the CDR3 is TGTGCGGTCCCACTTCAGCCCCAGCATTTT. The chain is built from TRBV21-1 and TRBJ1-5. TRBV21-1 is a recognized pseudogene. This CDR3 region has 10 residues.

The CDR3 sequence: CASSRGQSLLQETQYF. As DNA, the CDR3 is TGTGCCAGCAGCAGAGGACAGAGCCTACTCCAAGAGACCCAGTACTTC. V gene TRBV5-8 combines with J gene TRBJ2-5, with D possibly matching TRBD1 (6 bases). The CDR3 contains 16 residues. V shed 4 bases and J shed 1 base, with 17 bases lying between them. Germline V gene lookup returns CDR1 SGHTS and CDR2 YDEGEE. The full variable domain, rest sourced from reference TRBV5-8 and TRBJ2-5, is EAGVTQSPTHLIKTRGQQATLRCSPISGHTSVYWYQQALGLGLQFLLWYDEGEERNRGNFPPRFSGRQFPNYSSELNVNALELEDSALYLCASSRGQSLLQETQYFGPGTRLLVL.

The chain has TRBV7-3 and TRBJ2-1, with D perhaps being TRBD1 or TRBD2 (6 bases each). The CDR3 sequence is 15 residues long. V was pared by 5 bases and J by 8 bases, with 19 bases between. Germline V gene lookup returns CDR1 SGHTA and CDR2 FQGTGA. The CDR3 DNA reads TGTGCCAGCAGCCCCTTGGGGGCGCCGGGGGATGAGCAGTTCTTC. This gives the protein CASSPLGAPGDEQFF.

The chain uses TRBV14 and TRBJ1-1; D is uncertain. Trimming stripped 1 base from V and 0 bases from J, with 6 bases between. CDR3 length: 14 amino acids. Germline V gene lookup returns CDR1 SGHDN and CDR2 FVKESK. CDR3 in DNA: TGTGCCAGCAGCCAAGTGGGTATGAACACTGAAGCTTTCTTT. The encoded protein is CASSQVGMNTEAFF. Using reference TRBV14 and TRBJ1-1 for the parts outside the CDR3, the full variable domain is EAGVTQFPSHSVIEKGQTVTLRCDPISGHDNLYWYRRVMGKEIKFLLHFVKESKQDESGMPNNRFLAERTGGTYSTLKVQPAELEDSGVYFCASSQVGMNTEAFFGQGTRLTVV.

A note on this clone: Other DNA sequences in the same sample also yield this CDR3. This chain connects TRBV27 to TRBJ2-7; D possibly uses TRBD1 or TRBD2 (5 bases each). Between the trimmed V and J ends, which lost 3 bases and 3 bases, there was a span of 12 bases. CDR1 and CDR2 (germline): MNHEY, SMNVEV (reference sequence). The CDR3 contains 14 residues. The CDR3 reads CASSFSGRSYEQYF. The CDR3 bases are TGTGCCAGCAGTTTCTCGGGACGGAGCTACGAGCAGTACTTC.

A word on this clone: Distinct nucleotide sequences in the sample also encode this CDR3. The rearrangement uses TRBV5-1 and TRBJ2-5; no clear D gene. Deletions cut 0 bases from V and 2 bases from J, with 5 bases between. The CDR3 is 13 amino acids. CDR1 and CDR2 (germline): SGHRS, YFSETQ. CDR3 sequence: CASSLGAQETQYF. CDR3 DNA sequence: TGCGCCAGCAGCTTGGGGGCACAAGAGACCCAGTACTTC.

This clone was recorded only once. This chain connects TRBV5-5 to TRBJ2-7, with 12 bases lining up with TRBD2. This CDR3 has 15 amino acids. V dropped 0 bases and J dropped 5; count of bases not matched to a gene: 3. CDR1 and CDR2 (germline): SGHKS, YYEKEE (reference sequence). This chain's CDR3 is CASSLELAGGNEQYF. The CDR3 DNA reads TGTGCCAGCAGCTTGGAACTAGCGGGAGGAAACGAGCAGTACTTC.

The chain employs TRBV19 and TRBJ2-7; 9 bases align to TRBD1. The CDR3 covers 15 residues. In germline, CDR1 is LNHDA, CDR2 SQIVND (reference sequence). V lost 1 base and J lost 3; bases outside the gene matches: 4. The CDR3 is CASSIGTGAVYEQYF. The CDR3 DNA is TGTGCCAGTAGTATAGGGACAGGGGCTGTCTACGAGCAGTACTTC. The full variable domain, with the rest looked up from reference TRBV19 and TRBJ2-7, is DGGITQSPKYLFRKEGQNVTLSCEQNLNHDAMYWYRQDPGQGLRLIYYSQIVNDFQKGDIAEGYSVSREKKESFPLTVTSAQKNPTAFYLCASSIGTGAVYEQYFGPGTRLTVT.

This CDR3 is CATSTRLRNTEAFF. CDR3 DNA sequence: TGTGCCACCAGCACTCGGCTCAGGAACACTGAAGCTTTCTTT. V usage is TRBV15 and J usage is TRBJ1-1; no clear D gene. The ends were cut back, 4 bases at V and 1 base at J, with 10 bases in the middle. This CDR3 is built from 14 residues. Per germline, CDR1 LNHNV and CDR2 YYDKDF (reference sequence). Complete variable domain (other parts from reference TRBV15 and TRBJ1-1): DAMVIQNPRYQVTQFGKPVTLSCSQTLNHNVMYWYQQKSSQAPKLLFHYYDKDFNNEADTPDNFQSRRPNTSFCFLDIRSPGLGDTAMYLCATSTRLRNTEAFFGQGTRLTVV.

The J gene is TRBJ2-2, the V gene TRBV15; D is ambiguous. The CDR3 extends over 17 amino acids. The V gene lost 1 base and the J gene lost 0 bases, with 12 bases spanning the gap. Germline V gene data show CDR1 as LNHNV and CDR2 as YYDKDF (reference sequence). This CDR3 is CATSRGLGYSNTGELFF. The CDR3 DNA sequence: TGTGCCACCAGCAGAGGTTTGGGGTATTCGAACACCGGGGAGCTGTTTTTT. Complete variable domain (other parts from reference TRBV15 and TRBJ2-2): DAMVIQNPRYQVTQFGKPVTLSCSQTLNHNVMYWYQQKSSQAPKLLFHYYDKDFNNEADTPDNFQSRRPNTSFCFLDIRSPGLGDTAMYLCATSRGLGYSNTGELFFGEGSRLTVL.

The CDR3 DNA reads as TGTGCCAGCAGCCAAGAACAAGGGCTCAACACTGAAGCTTTCTTT. Encoded protein: CASSQEQGLNTEAFF. The J gene is TRBJ1-1, the V gene TRBV4-2; no reliable D call. The CDR3 consists of 15 residues. Trimming removed 0 bases from V and 2 bases from J, with 10 bases in between. Germline V CDR1 and CDR2: LGHNA, YNFKEQ.

This chain links TRBV28 with TRBJ2-1; TRBD2 matches at 7 bases. The CDR3 sequence is 15 residues long. Losses at the gene ends were 8 bases for V and 5 bases for J; bases not matched to a gene: 12. Germline loops: CDR1 MDHEN, CDR2 SYDVKM. The CDR3 DNA follows: TGTGCCAGCTCCTCCCCGCGGGAGTCCGACAATGAGCAGTTCTTC. Protein: CASSSPRESDNEQFF.

The chain links TRBV4-1 to TRBJ1-5; possible D gene TRBD1, 5 bases. The V end was cut by 4 bases, the J end by 9 bases, with 22 bases between. CDR1 is MGHRA, CDR2 YSYEKL, per germline. This CDR3 comprises 16 residues. The CDR3 sequence is CASSPIGEGTAGPQHF. In DNA, the CDR3 is TGCGCCAGCAGCCCAATTGGGGAGGGGACCGCTGGGCCCCAGCATTTT.

The chain recombines TRBV29-1 with TRBJ1-2, with D tentatively TRBD1 (5 bases). The CDR3 covers 15 residues. CDR1 and CDR2 from the germline V gene are SQVTM and ANQGSEA. Trimming stripped 4 bases from V and 8 bases from J, with 23 bases between. The DNA for the CDR3 is TGCAGCGTTGGGGGCGGCGGGACCTTATCCCAAGGCTACACCTTC. As protein: CSVGGGGTLSQGYTF.

The gene calls are TRBV7-6 and TRBJ2-7; 8 nucleotides match TRBD1. Germline values: CDR1 SGHVS, CDR2 FNYEAQ. V lost 5 bases and J lost 6; bases outside the gene matches: 9. The length of the CDR3 is 14 residues. The chain's CDR3 is CASSPLPTGAEQYF. DNA of the CDR3: TGTGCCAGCAGCCCTCTACCGACAGGGGCCGAGCAGTACTTC.

The chain recombines TRBV2 with TRBJ2-7; perhaps TRBD2 as D (6 bases). This CDR3 is built from 15 residues. V dropped 4 bases and J dropped 5 bases, with 18 bases sitting between them. The germline gives CDR1 SNHLY, CDR2 FYNNEI. Here the CDR3 reads CASSVGLGTRNEQYF. For the CDR3, the DNA is TGTGCCAGCAGTGTTGGCCTCGGGACTCGCAACGAGCAGTACTTC.

This chain joins TRBV2 and TRBJ2-6, with D possibly TRBD1 on 6 matching bases. Trimming stripped 2 bases from V and 1 base from J, with 18 bases between. Germline assignment: CDR1 SNHLY and CDR2 FYNNEI. The CDR3 covers 19 residues. This chain's CDR3 is CASSEPSGFRGSGANVLTF. The CDR3 nucleotides are TGTGCCAGCAGTGAACCATCTGGGTTTAGGGGGTCTGGGGCCAACGTCCTGACTTTC. The whole variable domain, filled in from reference TRBV2 and TRBJ2-6, reads EPEVTQTPSHQVTQMGQEVILRCVPISNHLYFYWYRQILGQKVEFLVSFYNNEISEKSEIFDDQFSVERPDGSNFTLKIRSTKLEDSAMYFCASSEPSGFRGSGANVLTFGAGSRLTVL.

This clone was counted a single time. The chain combines TRBV7-3 with TRBJ2-1; D possibly matches TRBD1 or TRBD2 (6 bases each). Germline loops: CDR1 SGHTA, CDR2 FQGTGA. V lost 4 bases and J lost 7, with 17 bases in between. The CDR3 length is 15 residues. The CDR3 is CASSSPTGALNEQFF. In nucleotides, the CDR3 is TGTGCCAGCAGCTCTCCAACGGGGGCCTTGAATGAGCAGTTCTTC.

This chain connects TRBV28 to TRBJ2-1; TRBD2 matches 11 bases. V lost 2 bases, J lost 0 bases, and 3 bases stayed unmatched. Germline lookup yields CDR1 MDHEN and CDR2 SYDVKM. This CDR3 region has 17 residues. The CDR3 DNA reads as TGTGCCAGCAGTTTACCTAGCGGGGGGACCTCCTACAATGAGCAGTTCTTC. Protein sequence: CASSLPSGGTSYNEQFF.

On this clone: This same CDR3 is encoded by further DNA sequences in the sample. The genes are TRBV7-8 and TRBJ2-5; 16 nucleotides align to TRBD2. Germline values: CDR1 SGHVS, CDR2 FQNEAQ. This CDR3 has 16 residues. V was pared by 4 bases and J by 3 bases, with 2 bases of the junction left unmatched. For the CDR3, the DNA is TGTGCCAGCAGCTCGGGACTAGCGGGGGGGGAAGAGACCCAGTACTTC. This gives the protein CASSSGLAGGEETQYF.

CDR3 DNA sequence: TGCAGCGTTGAAGCGACAGGGTACGAGCAGTACTTC. Its translation is CSVEATGYEQYF. This chain connects TRBV29-1 to TRBJ2-7; 7 bases map to TRBD1. Germline CDR1 is SQVTM and CDR2 is ANQGSEA. The CDR3 has 12 amino acids. Trimming at V came to 1 base and at J to 4 bases, leaving 1 base not matched to a gene.

V usage is TRBV30 and J usage is TRBJ2-5; 14 positions agree with TRBD2. Per the germline V gene, CDR1 is GTSNPN and CDR2 is SVGIG (reference sequence). V was pared by 5 bases and J by 2 bases, with 13 bases of the junction left unmatched. CDR3 size: 18 residues. DNA of the CDR3: TGTGCCTGGGTGGGCGAGGGACTAGCGGGGGCCCGACAAGAGACCCAGTACTTC. Its protein product is CAWVGEGLAGARQETQYF.